The 16 T cell receptor beta chains listed next were all sequenced from one sample in a study of CD8 T cells in ankylosing spondylitis. TCRdb used MiXCR to reprocess the 5' RACE reads, holding one entry per CDR3 protein. In the table there are about 130,000 distinct CDR3 sequences, approximately 9.9% of which are singletons. Input material: blood, either unsorted or a sorted T cell fraction (not recorded which). All receptors come from a male donor with ankylosing spondylitis or in good health (not recorded which).

Details on this clonotype: A much larger clone lies a single base off, so this may be a read error. The chain joins TRBV7-2 to TRBJ2-1; 8 bases agree with TRBD2. The CDR3 is made up of 16 amino acids. CDR1 is SGHTA and CDR2 is FQGNSA in the germline V gene. The CDR3 DNA sequence: TGTGCCAGCAGCTTAGTGTTTAGCGGGATGGGCAATGACCAGTTCTTC. Its translation: CASSLVFSGMGNDQFF.

This chain joins TRBV18 and TRBJ1-6, with a possible D match to TRBD1 (6 bases). The germline V and J ends were trimmed by 4 bases and 12 bases, with 19 bases remaining between them. The CDR3 contains 15 residues. The germline V gene has CDR1 KGHSH and CDR2 LQKENI. CDR3 amino acids: CASSRDSGGEGPLHF. The CDR3 region has the DNA TGTGCCAGCTCACGGGATTCCGGGGGCGAGGGACCCCTCCACTTT.

This clonotype ranks as medium-sized. V and J are TRBV3-1 and TRBJ2-2; D may be TRBD2 (6 bases). CDR1 and CDR2 from the germline V gene are LGHDT and YNNKEL (reference sequence). Trimming shortened V by 4 bases and J by 10 bases, and 13 bases separated the two germline ends. This CDR3 has 13 residues. CDR3 amino acids: CASSRWEVVELFF. CDR3 coding DNA: TGTGCCAGCAGCCGTTGGGAGGTGGTGGAGCTGTTTTTT.

This clonotype showed up many times. CDR3 sequence: CASSVVRGVGRAAEQFF. In nucleotides, the CDR3 is TGTGCCAGCAGCGTAGTGAGAGGGGTCGGGAGGGCCGCTGAGCAGTTCTTC. J is TRBJ2-1 and V is TRBV9; 8 bases map to TRBD2. The germline CDR1 and CDR2 sequences are SGDLS and YYNGEE. Trimming cost V 0 bases and J 9 bases; bases outside gene matches: 14. This CDR3 has 17 residues. Looking up the rest from reference TRBV9 and TRBJ2-1 gives the full variable domain: DSGVTQTPKHLITATGQRVTLRCSPRSGDLSVYWYQQSLDQGLQFLIQYYNGEERAKGNILERFSAQQFPDLHSELNLSSLELGDSALYFCASSVVRGVGRAAEQFFGPGTRLTVL.

Many counts were recorded for this clonotype. The chain couples TRBV29-1 to TRBJ2-7; 7 bases are a match to TRBD2. The ends lost 3 bases at V and 4 bases at J; junction bases unmatched: 6. Per the germline V gene, CDR1 is SQVTM and CDR2 is ANQGSEA. This CDR3 spans 13 amino acids. CDR3 nucleotides: TGCAGCGTTGACGGGGAGGGGTGGTACGAGCAGTACTTC. This translates into CSVDGEGWYEQYF.

The table lists this clonotype with many counts. The chain is built from TRBV7-2 and TRBJ2-7; a possible D gene is TRBD1 (5 bases). The CDR3 contains 13 residues. Trimming pared 4 bases from V and 6 bases from J, leaving 13 bases between. Germline CDR1 SGHTA, CDR2 FQGNSA. The chain's CDR3 is CASSSMAGAEQYF. In DNA, the CDR3 is TGTGCCAGCAGCTCAATGGCTGGGGCCGAGCAGTACTTC. The whole variable domain, filled in from reference TRBV7-2 and TRBJ2-7, reads GAGVSQSPSNKVTEKGKDVELRCDPISGHTALYWYRQSLGQGLEFLIYFQGNSAPDKSGLPSDRFSAERTGGSVSTLTIQRTQQEDSAVYLCASSSMAGAEQYFGPGTRLTVT.

This clonotype was counted ten times or more. V is TRBV7-2 and J is TRBJ1-5; no definite D call. The CDR3 spans 15 residues. CDR1 is SGHTA, CDR2 FQGNSA, per germline. V lost 1 base to trimming and J lost 6 bases, with 13 bases between them. CDR3 sequence (DNA): TGTGCCAGCAGCTTAGAGGCGACGGGCGGTCAGCCCCAGCATTTT. It encodes CASSLEATGGQPQHF.

This clonotype was seen ten or more times. The J gene is TRBJ2-1, the V gene TRBV20-1, with TRBD2 matching 13 bases. Unmatched junction bases numbered 10, after V lost 5 bases and J lost 6 bases. The CDR3 spans 16 residues. CDR1 DFQATT and CDR2 SNEGSKA come from the germline V gene (reference sequence). CDR3 DNA: TGCAGTGCTGGAAGAACTAGCGGGAGGGTTGGCAATGAGCAGTTCTTC. Translation gives CSAGRTSGRVGNEQFF.

At least ten counts were recorded for this clonotype. The rearrangement links TRBV29-1 to TRBJ2-1; D may be TRBD1 (5 bases). Trimming took off 6 bases at V and 0 bases at J, with 12 bases between the two ends. This CDR3 contains 14 residues. In germline, CDR1 is SQVTM, CDR2 ANQGSEA. CDR3 region: CSVETARSYNEQFF. The DNA of the CDR3 is TGCAGCGTGGAGACAGCCCGCTCCTACAATGAGCAGTTCTTC.

This clonotype was counted many times. The chain has TRBV7-2 and TRBJ1-4, with D uncertain. CDR3 length equals 14 residues. V lost 5 bases and J lost 0, with 7 bases in between. Germline V gene data show CDR1 as SGHTA and CDR2 as FQGNSA. The CDR3 is CASSLSPTNEKLFF. The CDR3 bases are TGTGCCAGCAGCCTATCACCAACTAATGAAAAACTGTTTTTT.

This clonotype was observed many times. The chain couples TRBV7-2 to TRBJ2-5; D possibly corresponds to TRBD1 (6 bases). This CDR3 is built from 14 residues. V was cut by 5 bases and J by 0 bases, with 10 bases left in between. Germline CDR1 is SGHTA and CDR2 is FQGNSA. This chain's CDR3 is CASSLDRYQETQYF. For the CDR3, the DNA is TGTGCCAGCAGCCTTGACAGGTACCAAGAGACCCAGTACTTC.

Comment on this clonotype: A much more abundant neighbour one base away suggests this may be a read error. The chain's CDR3 is CVSSETGLVQYF. In nucleotides, the CDR3 is TGCGTCAGCAGCGAGACAGGCCTAGTCCAGTACTTC. V and J are TRBV5-1 and TRBJ2-7, with D perhaps matching TRBD1 (6 bases). Germline V gene data show CDR1 as SGHRS and CDR2 as YFSETQ. The CDR3 extends over 12 amino acids.

Ten or more counts support this clonotype. The J gene is TRBJ2-5, the V gene TRBV29-1; 11 nucleotides agree with TRBD2. The CDR3 has 16 amino acids. From germline, CDR1 is SQVTM and CDR2 ANQGSEA. V shed 1 base and J 5 bases; nucleotides not matched to a gene: 9. The CDR3 here is CSVEGETSGISETQYF. In DNA, the CDR3 is TGCAGCGTTGAAGGAGAGACTAGCGGGATCTCGGAGACCCAGTACTTC.

This rearrangement joins TRBV7-8 to TRBJ1-5, with a possible D match to TRBD1 (5 bases). CDR1 and CDR2 (germline): SGHVS, FQNEAQ. The CDR3 has 14 amino acids. V was trimmed by 5 bases and J by 7 bases, leaving 15 bases between them. The CDR3 region has the DNA TGTGCCAGCAGCCCCCTGGGGGTAGGGCAGCCCCAGCATTTT. Amino acid sequence: CASSPLGVGQPQHF. The full variable domain, rest sourced from reference TRBV7-8 and TRBJ1-5, is GAGVSQSPRYKVAKRGQDVALRCDPISGHVSLFWYQQALGQGPEFLTYFQNEAQLDKSGLPSDRFFAERPEGSVSTLKIQRTQQEDSAVYLCASSPLGVGQPQHFGDGTRLSIL.

This clonotype has more than one count but fewer than ten. The chain joins TRBV7-6 to TRBJ2-3, with D tentatively TRBD2 (6 bases). Trimming took off 2 bases at V and 2 bases at J, with 26 bases between the two ends. Per the germline V gene, CDR1 is SGHVS and CDR2 is FNYEAQ. This CDR3 has 20 residues. For the CDR3, the DNA is TGTGCCAGCAGCTTATCCGCGAGCAAGGGGACTGTAAGAACCACAGATACGCAGTATTTT. Protein sequence: CASSLSASKGTVRTTDTQYF.

This clonotype was counted ten times or more. The chain has TRBV7-2 and TRBJ1-2; D ambiguous. The germline gives CDR1 SGHTA, CDR2 FQGNSA. Between the trimmed V and J ends, which lost 3 bases and 6 bases, there was a span of 14 bases. The CDR3 sequence is 14 residues long. The CDR3 coding sequence is TGTGCCAGCAGCTTTTGGTCCAGTCCGAATGGCTACACCTTC. This encodes CASSFWSSPNGYTF.